The present T cell receptor beta chain was sequenced within a study of T cells in Graves' hyperthyroidism and ophthalmopathy. TCR beta CDR3 regions were amplified from RNA transcripts. RT-PCR in the first round (using the HTBI primer set) targeted the TCR CDR3. A single record per CDR3 protein comes from TCRdb applying MiXCR to the multiplex PCR reads. The sample records about 690,000 distinct CDR3 sequences, approximately 15% being singletons. This clonotype occurred a few times. The antigen remains undetermined. Notes on the study in general: In simple terms, a model built on 13 V-J features told ophthalmopathy apart from stable hyperthyroidism. Median prediction lead before ophthalmopathy onset was 5 to 7.5 months with the model.

Hyperthyroidism was newly diagnosed in patients aged 18 to 65 (duration under 2 months). PBMCs were obtained from over 8.5 ml fresh peripheral blood. V was pared by 5 bases and J by 5 bases, with 16 bases between. The CDR3 is 15 amino acids. Germline CDR1 is LNHDA and CDR2 is SQIVND (reference sequence). The rearrangement joins TRBV19 to TRBJ2-1; perhaps TRBD2 as D (6 bases). The receptor was isolated from a man aged 50 to 60 with Graves' hyperthyroidism. Sequenced: blood. The CDR3 sequence is CASSDSDYNHNEQFF. In DNA, the CDR3 is TGTGCCAGTAGTGACTCGGACTACAATCACAATGAGCAGTTCTTC.